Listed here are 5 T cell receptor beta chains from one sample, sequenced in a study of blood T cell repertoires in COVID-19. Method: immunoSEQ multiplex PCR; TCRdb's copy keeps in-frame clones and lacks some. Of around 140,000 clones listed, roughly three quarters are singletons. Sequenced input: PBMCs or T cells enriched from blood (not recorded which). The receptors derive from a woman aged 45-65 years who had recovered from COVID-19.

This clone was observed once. The CDR3 sequence is CASSSASGTHGYTF. In DNA form, the CDR3 reads TGTGCCAGCAGCTCCGCCTCAGGGACTCATGGCTACACCTTC. V is TRBV3-1 (or the pseudogene TRBV3-2) and J is TRBJ1-2, with a weak D call TRBD1 (5 bases). V lost 5 bases and J lost 6, with 16 bases in between. The germline CDR1 and CDR2 sequences are LGHDT and YNNKEL (reference sequence). CDR3 length equals 14 residues.

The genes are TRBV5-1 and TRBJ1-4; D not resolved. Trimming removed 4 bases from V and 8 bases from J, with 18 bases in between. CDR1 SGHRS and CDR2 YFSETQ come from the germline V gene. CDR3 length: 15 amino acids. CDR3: CASSPTRAPDEKLFF. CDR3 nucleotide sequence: TGCGCCAGCAGCCCGACTAGGGCGCCGGACGAAAAACTGTTTTTT.

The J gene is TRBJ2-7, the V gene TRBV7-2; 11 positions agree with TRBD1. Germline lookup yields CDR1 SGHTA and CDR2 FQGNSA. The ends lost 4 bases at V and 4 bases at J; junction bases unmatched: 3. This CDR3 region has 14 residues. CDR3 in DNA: TGTGCCAGCAGCTGGACAGGGGGCAGGTACGAGCAGTACTTC. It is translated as CASSWTGGRYEQYF. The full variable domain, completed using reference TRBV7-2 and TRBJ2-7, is GAGVSQSPSNKVTEKGKDVELRCDPISGHTALYWYRQSLGQGLEFLIYFQGNSAPDKSGLPSDRFSAERTGGSVSTLTIQRTQQEDSAVYLCASSWTGGRYEQYFGPGTRLTVT.

CDR3 in amino acids: CASSQGSWVETQYF. The CDR3 DNA sequence: TGTGCCAGCAGCCAGGGCTCTTGGGTAGAGACCCAGTACTTC. The J gene is TRBJ2-5, the V gene TRBV3-1 (or the pseudogene TRBV3-2); D not resolved. CDR3 length: 14 amino acids. The V gene lost 3 bases and the J gene lost 4 bases, with 12 bases spanning the gap. The germline gives CDR1 LGHDT, CDR2 YNNKEL (reference sequence).

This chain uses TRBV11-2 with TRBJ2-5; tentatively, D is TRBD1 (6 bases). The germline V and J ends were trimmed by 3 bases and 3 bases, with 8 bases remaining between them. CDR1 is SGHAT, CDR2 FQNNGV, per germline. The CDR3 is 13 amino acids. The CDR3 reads CASSLGAEETQYF. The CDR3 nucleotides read TGTGCCAGCAGCTTGGGGGCAGAAGAGACCCAGTACTTC.